These T cell receptor beta chains were read from a single sample in a study of PD-1 blockade in mismatch repair-deficient tumors. This table comes from immunoSEQ multiplex PCR, and its TCRdb copy is limited to in-frame clones, with some not included. The table records approximately 40,000 clones, about 76% of them present only once. Material: peripheral blood, obtained 4 weeks after starting pembrolizumab. Source of these receptors: an adult with mismatch repair-deficient cancer. Both conserved end residues are trimmed from each CDR3. Fields, in order: CDR3 protein, J gene, V gene, D gene. The D gene is left open where the match is weak.

CDR3 protein: ASSWTLADTQY
J gene: TRBJ2-3
V gene: TRBV5-1
D gene: TRBD2

CDR3 protein: ASRPRSGSYEQY
J gene: TRBJ2-7
V gene: TRBV28
D gene: -

CDR3 protein: ASSPSPLQF
J gene: TRBJ2-1
V gene: TRBV6-1
D gene: -

CDR3 protein: ASSEWTGGPEY
J gene: TRBJ2-4
V gene: TRBV25-1
D gene: TRBD1

CDR3 protein: ASSESLAGSYEQY
J gene: TRBJ2-7
V gene: TRBV27
D gene: TRBD2

CDR3 protein: ASSLDPGFDEQF
J gene: TRBJ2-1
V gene: TRBV11-3
D gene: -

CDR3 protein: ASSFRDGDYEQY
J gene: TRBJ2-7
V gene: TRBV11-2
D gene: -

CDR3 protein: ASSYAVGEQY
J gene: TRBJ2-7
V gene: TRBV14
D gene: -

CDR3 protein: ASSPARSSYEQY
J gene: TRBJ2-7
V gene: TRBV6-6
D gene: -

CDR3 protein: SNPGARATGYT
J gene: TRBJ1-2
V gene: TRBV29-1
D gene: -

CDR3 protein: ASSLGSQGTQY
J gene: TRBJ2-5
V gene: TRBV7-2
D gene: -

CDR3 protein: ASSLTTAGSSYEQY
J gene: TRBJ2-7
V gene: TRBV7-6
D gene: -

CDR3 protein: ASSEVGIAYEQY
J gene: TRBJ2-7
V gene: TRBV2
D gene: -

CDR3 protein: ASSLQSSQPQH
J gene: TRBJ1-5
V gene: TRBV28
D gene: -

CDR3 protein: ASSLPGAEAF
J gene: TRBJ1-1
V gene: TRBV5-6
D gene: -

CDR3 protein: ASSMSSWGVGNTEAF
J gene: TRBJ1-1
V gene: TRBV19
D gene: -

CDR3 protein: ASTTNDAGSEAF
J gene: TRBJ1-1
V gene: TRBV5-6
D gene: -

CDR3 protein: AWSVRQGVAEAF
J gene: TRBJ1-1
V gene: TRBV30
D gene: -

CDR3 protein: ASSSEYSSNQPQH
J gene: TRBJ1-5
V gene: TRBV11-3
D gene: -

CDR3 protein: ASSGRQARGYEQY
J gene: TRBJ2-7
V gene: TRBV4-1
D gene: -

CDR3 protein: ASSLGAGLATYEQY
J gene: TRBJ2-7
V gene: TRBV27
D gene: TRBD2

CDR3 protein: ASSGRTSGSFADTQY
J gene: TRBJ2-3
V gene: TRBV7-2
D gene: TRBD2

CDR3 protein: ASIGLAGVNTQY
J gene: TRBJ2-3
V gene: TRBV2
D gene: TRBD2

CDR3 protein: ASSRGGAVETQY
J gene: TRBJ2-5
V gene: TRBV7-9
D gene: TRBD2

CDR3 protein: ASSAGLAGGPY
J gene: TRBJ2-3
V gene: TRBV7-9
D gene: TRBD2

CDR3 protein: ASSLAGGRQF
J gene: TRBJ2-1
V gene: TRBV5-4
D gene: -

CDR3 protein: ASSLSKSNEQF
J gene: TRBJ2-1
V gene: TRBV27
D gene: -

CDR3 protein: ASSISAVFTDTQY
J gene: TRBJ2-3
V gene: TRBV19
D gene: -

CDR3 protein: ASSVGENYGYT
J gene: TRBJ1-2
V gene: TRBV9
D gene: -

CDR3 protein: AISREADELHYEQY
J gene: TRBJ2-7
V gene: TRBV10-3
D gene: -

CDR3 protein: ASSSDRGGYT
J gene: TRBJ1-2
V gene: TRBV5-1
D gene: TRBD1

CDR3 protein: ASSQAGEQY
J gene: TRBJ2-7
V gene: TRBV11-2
D gene: -

CDR3 protein: ASSQAAEGVVETQY
J gene: TRBJ2-5
V gene: TRBV4-3
D gene: -

CDR3 protein: ASSIGTSGTEQY
J gene: TRBJ2-7
V gene: TRBV19
D gene: TRBD2

CDR3 protein: ASSSPGTGSYEQY
J gene: TRBJ2-7
V gene: TRBV28
D gene: TRBD1